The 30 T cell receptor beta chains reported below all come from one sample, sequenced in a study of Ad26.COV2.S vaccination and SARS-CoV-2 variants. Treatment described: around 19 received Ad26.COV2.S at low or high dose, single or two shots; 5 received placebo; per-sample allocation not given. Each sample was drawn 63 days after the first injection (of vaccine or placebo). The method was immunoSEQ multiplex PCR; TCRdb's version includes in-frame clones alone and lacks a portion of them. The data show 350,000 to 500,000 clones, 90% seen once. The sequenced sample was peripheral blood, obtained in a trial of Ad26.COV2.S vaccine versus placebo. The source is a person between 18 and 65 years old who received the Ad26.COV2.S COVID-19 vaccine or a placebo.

The CDR3 here is CASSSGGGSYNEQFF. In DNA form, the CDR3 reads TGTGCCAGTTCTAGCGGGGGGGGCTCCTACAATGAGCAGTTCTTC. The V and J genes are TRBV18 and TRBJ2-1, with TRBD2 identical over 12 bases. Germline CDR1 and CDR2: KGHSH and LQKENI. The CDR3 is 15 residues long. Trimming removed 9 bases from V and 0 bases from J; junction bases left unmatched: 3.

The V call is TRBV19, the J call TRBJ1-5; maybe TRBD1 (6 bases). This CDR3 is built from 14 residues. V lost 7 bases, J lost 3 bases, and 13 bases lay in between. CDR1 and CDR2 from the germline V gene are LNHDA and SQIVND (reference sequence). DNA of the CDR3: TGTGCCAGTACTACAGGGTATGACAATCAGCCCCAGCATTTT. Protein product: CASTTGYDNQPQHF.

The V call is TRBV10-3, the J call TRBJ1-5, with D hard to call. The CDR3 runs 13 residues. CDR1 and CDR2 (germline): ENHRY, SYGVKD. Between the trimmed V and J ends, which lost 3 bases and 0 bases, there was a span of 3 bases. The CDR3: CAISDGSNQPQHF. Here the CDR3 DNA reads TGTGCCATCAGTGACGGTAGCAATCAGCCCCAGCATTTT.

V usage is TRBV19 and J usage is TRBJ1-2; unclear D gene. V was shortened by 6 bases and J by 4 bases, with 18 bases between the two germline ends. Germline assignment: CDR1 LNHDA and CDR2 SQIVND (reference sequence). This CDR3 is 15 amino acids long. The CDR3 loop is CASRVVGPVLYGYTF. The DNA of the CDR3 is TGTGCCAGTAGGGTGGTCGGACCGGTCCTCTATGGCTACACCTTC.

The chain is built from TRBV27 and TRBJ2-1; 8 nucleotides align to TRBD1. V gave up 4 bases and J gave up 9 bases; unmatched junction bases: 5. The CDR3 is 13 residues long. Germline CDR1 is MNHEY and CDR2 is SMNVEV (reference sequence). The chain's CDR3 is CASSYGQGSEQFF. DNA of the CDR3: TGTGCCAGCAGTTACGGACAGGGAAGTGAGCAGTTCTTC.

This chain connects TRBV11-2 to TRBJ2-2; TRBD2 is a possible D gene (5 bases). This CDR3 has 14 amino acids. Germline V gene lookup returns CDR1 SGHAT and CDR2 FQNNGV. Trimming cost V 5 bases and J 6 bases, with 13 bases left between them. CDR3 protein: CASSATGWAGELFF. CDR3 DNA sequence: TGTGCCAGCAGCGCCACGGGATGGGCCGGGGAGCTGTTTTTT.

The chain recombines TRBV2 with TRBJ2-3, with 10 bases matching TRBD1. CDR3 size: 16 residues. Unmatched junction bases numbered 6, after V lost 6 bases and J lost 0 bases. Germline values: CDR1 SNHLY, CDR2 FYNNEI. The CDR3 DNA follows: TGTGCCAGCAGGAGACAGGGGGCGCGGAGCACAGATACGCAGTATTTT. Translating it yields CASRRQGARSTDTQYF.

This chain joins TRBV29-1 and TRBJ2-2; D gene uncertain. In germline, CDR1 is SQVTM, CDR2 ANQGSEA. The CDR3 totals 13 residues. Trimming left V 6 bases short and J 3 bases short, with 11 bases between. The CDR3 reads CSVTGLDTGELFF. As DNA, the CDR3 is TGCAGCGTAACCGGGTTAGACACCGGGGAGCTGTTTTTT.

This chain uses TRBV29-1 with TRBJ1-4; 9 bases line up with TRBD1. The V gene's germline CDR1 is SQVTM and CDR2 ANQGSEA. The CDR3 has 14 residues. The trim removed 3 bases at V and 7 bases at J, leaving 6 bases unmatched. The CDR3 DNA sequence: TGCAGCGTTGATCTCGGGACAGGGAGTGAAAAACTGTTTTTT. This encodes CSVDLGTGSEKLFF.

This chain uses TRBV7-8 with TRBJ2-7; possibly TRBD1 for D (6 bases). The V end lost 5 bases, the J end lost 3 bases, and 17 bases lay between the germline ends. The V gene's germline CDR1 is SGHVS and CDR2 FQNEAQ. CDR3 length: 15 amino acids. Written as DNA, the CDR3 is TGTGCCAGCAGCCGGACAGTCGATTTATTCTACGAGCAGTACTTC. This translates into CASSRTVDLFYEQYF.

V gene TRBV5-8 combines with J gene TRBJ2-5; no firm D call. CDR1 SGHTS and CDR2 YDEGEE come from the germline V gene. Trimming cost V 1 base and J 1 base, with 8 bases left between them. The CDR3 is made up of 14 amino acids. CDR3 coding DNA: TGTGCCAGCAGCTTGTCCCAGGCCCAAGAGACCCAGTACTTC. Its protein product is CASSLSQAQETQYF.

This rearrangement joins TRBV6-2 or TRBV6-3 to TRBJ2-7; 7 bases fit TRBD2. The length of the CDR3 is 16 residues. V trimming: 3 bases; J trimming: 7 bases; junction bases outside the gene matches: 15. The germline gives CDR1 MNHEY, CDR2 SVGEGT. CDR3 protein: CASSYPPGGAVREQYF. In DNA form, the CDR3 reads TGTGCCAGCAGTTATCCGCCGGGAGGTGCTGTGAGGGAGCAGTACTTC.

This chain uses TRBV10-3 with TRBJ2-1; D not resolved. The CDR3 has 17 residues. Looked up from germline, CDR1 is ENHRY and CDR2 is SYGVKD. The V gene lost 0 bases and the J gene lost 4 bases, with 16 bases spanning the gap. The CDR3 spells CAISESFSRIGYNEQFF. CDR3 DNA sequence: TGTGCCATCAGTGAGTCATTCTCCCGCATTGGTTACAATGAGCAGTTCTTC.

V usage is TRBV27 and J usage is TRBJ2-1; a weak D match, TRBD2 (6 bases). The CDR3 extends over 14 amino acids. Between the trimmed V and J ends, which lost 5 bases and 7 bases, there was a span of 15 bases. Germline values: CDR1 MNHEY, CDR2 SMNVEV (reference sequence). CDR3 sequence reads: CASSDRDWDNEQFF. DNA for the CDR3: TGTGCCAGCAGTGACCGGGACTGGGATAATGAGCAGTTCTTC.

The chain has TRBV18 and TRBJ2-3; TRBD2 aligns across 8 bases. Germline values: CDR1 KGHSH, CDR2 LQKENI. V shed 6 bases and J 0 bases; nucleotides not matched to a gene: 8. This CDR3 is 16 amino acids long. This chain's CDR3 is CASSGEREWSTDTQYF. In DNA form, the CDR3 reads TGTGCCAGCTCCGGGGAGCGGGAGTGGAGCACAGATACGCAGTATTTT.

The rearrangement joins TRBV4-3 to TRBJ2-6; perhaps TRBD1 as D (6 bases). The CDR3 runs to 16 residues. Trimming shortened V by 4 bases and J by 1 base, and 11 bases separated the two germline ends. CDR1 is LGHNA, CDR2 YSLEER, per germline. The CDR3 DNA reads TGCGCCAGCAGCCCGCGACAGGATTCTGGGGCCAACGTCCTGACTTTC. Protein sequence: CASSPRQDSGANVLTF.

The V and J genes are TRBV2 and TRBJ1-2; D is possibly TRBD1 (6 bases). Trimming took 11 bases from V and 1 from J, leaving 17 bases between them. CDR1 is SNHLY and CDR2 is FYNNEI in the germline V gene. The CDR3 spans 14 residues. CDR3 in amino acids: CAGRGGQNNYGYTF. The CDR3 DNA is TGTGCCGGAAGAGGGGGTCAGAATAACTATGGCTACACCTTC.

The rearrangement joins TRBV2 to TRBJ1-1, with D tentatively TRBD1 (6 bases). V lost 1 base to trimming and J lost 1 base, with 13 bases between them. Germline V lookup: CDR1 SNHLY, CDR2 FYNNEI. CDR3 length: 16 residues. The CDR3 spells CASSEDGGAGNTEAFF. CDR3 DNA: TGTGCCAGCAGTGAAGACGGGGGCGCGGGGAACACTGAAGCTTTCTTT.

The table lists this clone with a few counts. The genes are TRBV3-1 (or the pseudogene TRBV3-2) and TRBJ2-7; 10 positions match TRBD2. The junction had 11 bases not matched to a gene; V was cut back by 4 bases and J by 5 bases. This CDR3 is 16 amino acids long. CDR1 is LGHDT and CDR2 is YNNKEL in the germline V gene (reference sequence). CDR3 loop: CASSPLAAGGRHEQYF. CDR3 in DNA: TGTGCCAGCAGCCCGCTGGCAGCGGGAGGGCGCCACGAGCAGTACTTC.

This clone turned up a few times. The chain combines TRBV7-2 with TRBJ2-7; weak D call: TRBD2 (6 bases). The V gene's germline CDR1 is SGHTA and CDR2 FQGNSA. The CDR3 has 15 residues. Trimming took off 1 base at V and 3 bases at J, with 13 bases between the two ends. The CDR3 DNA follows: TGTGCCAGCAGCTTAGGGGACTTCCCAATCTACGAGCAGTACTTC. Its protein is CASSLGDFPIYEQYF.

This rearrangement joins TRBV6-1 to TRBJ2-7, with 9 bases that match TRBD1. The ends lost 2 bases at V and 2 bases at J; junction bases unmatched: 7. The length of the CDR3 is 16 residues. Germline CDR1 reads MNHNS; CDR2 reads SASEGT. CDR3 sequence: CASSEPGQGGTYEQYF. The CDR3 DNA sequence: TGTGCCAGCAGTGAACCGGGACAGGGTGGGACCTACGAGCAGTACTTC.

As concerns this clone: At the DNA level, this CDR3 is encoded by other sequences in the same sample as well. The CDR3 loop reads CASSQGTSYEQYF. The DNA of the CDR3 is TGCGCCAGCAGCCAAGGGACATCCTACGAGCAGTACTTC. This rearrangement joins TRBV4-3 to TRBJ2-7; weak D call: TRBD1 (5 bases). Germline assignment: CDR1 LGHNA and CDR2 YSLEER. CDR3 length: 13 amino acids. Trimming removed 1 base from V and 1 base from J, with 5 bases in between.

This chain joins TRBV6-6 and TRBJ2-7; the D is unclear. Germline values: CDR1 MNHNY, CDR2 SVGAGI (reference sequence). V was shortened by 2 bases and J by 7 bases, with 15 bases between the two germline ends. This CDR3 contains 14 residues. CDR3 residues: CASSYPHRLREQYF. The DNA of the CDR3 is TGTGCCAGCAGTTACCCCCACCGGCTGAGGGAGCAGTACTTC.

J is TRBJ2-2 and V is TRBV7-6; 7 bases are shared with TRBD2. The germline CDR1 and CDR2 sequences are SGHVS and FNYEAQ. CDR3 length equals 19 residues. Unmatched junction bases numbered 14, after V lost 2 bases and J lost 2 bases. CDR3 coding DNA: TGTGCCAGCAGCTTACGAGGCGCGGGGAGGGCCCGTAACACCGGGGAGCTGTTTTTT. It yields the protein CASSLRGAGRARNTGELFF.

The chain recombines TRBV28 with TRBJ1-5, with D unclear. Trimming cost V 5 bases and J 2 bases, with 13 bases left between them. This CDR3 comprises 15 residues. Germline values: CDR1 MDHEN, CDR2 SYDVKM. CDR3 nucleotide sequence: TGTGCCAGCAGTCCAACCAATGGGGGCAATCAGCCCCAGCATTTT. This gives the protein CASSPTNGGNQPQHF.

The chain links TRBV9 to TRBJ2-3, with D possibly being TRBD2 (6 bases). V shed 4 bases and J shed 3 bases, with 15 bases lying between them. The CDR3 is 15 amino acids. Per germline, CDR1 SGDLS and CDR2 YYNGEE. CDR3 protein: CASSLRLGLTDTQYF. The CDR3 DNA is TGTGCCAGCAGCCTCCGACTAGGGTTGACAGATACGCAGTATTTT. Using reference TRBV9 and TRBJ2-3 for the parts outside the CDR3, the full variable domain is DSGVTQTPKHLITATGQRVTLRCSPRSGDLSVYWYQQSLDQGLQFLIQYYNGEERAKGNILERFSAQQFPDLHSELNLSSLELGDSALYFCASSLRLGLTDTQYFGPGTRLTVL.

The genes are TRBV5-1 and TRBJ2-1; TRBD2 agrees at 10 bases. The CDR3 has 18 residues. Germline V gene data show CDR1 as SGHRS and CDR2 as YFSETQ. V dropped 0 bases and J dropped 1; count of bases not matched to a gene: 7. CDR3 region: CASSLEAVGLASYNEQFF. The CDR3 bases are TGCGCCAGCAGCTTGGAGGCTGTGGGACTAGCGTCCTACAATGAGCAGTTCTTC.

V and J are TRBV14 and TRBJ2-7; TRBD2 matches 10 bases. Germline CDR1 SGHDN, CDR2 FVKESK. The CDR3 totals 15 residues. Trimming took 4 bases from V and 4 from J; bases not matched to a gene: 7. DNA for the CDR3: TGTGCCAGCAGCCCCTCGACTAGCGGGCTGTACGAGCAGTACTTC. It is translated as CASSPSTSGLYEQYF. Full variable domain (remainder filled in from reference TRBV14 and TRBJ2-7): EAGVTQFPSHSVIEKGQTVTLRCDPISGHDNLYWYRRVMGKEIKFLLHFVKESKQDESGMPNNRFLAERTGGTYSTLKVQPAELEDSGVYFCASSPSTSGLYEQYFGPGTRLTVT.

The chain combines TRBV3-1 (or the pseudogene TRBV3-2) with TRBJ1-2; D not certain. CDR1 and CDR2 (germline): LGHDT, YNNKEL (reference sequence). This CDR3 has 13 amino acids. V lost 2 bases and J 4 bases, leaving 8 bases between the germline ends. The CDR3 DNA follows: TGTGCCAGCAGCCAAAAGGGCAGCTATGGCTACACCTTC. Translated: CASSQKGSYGYTF.

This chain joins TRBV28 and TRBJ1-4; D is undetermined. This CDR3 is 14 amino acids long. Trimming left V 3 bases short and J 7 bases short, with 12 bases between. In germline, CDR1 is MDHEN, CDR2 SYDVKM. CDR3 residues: CASSLGIWGEKLFF. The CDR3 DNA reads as TGTGCCAGCAGTTTGGGGATTTGGGGTGAAAAACTGTTTTTT.